The present entry profiles one T cell receptor beta chain with its context. Its antigen is currently unknown. From germline, CDR1 is SGHRS and CDR2 YFSETQ. This CDR3 comprises 14 residues. V lost 6 bases, J lost 8 bases, and 19 bases lay in between. The data were obtained in a study of Ad26.COV2.S vaccination and SARS-CoV-2 variants. Background on the study: The study gave Ad26.COV2.S intramuscularly, once or twice 56 days apart.

TCRdb's table, derived via immunoSEQ multiplex PCR, lists solely in-frame clones and lacks some. The table lists fewer than 400,000 clones, approximately 86% of them singletons. Noted treatment: some 19 received Ad26.COV2.S at low or high dose, single or two shots; roughly five received placebo; per-sample allocation not given. Sampling was performed 63 days after the first vaccine or placebo injection. An adult of 18-55 years in Boston served as donor. An Ad26 vector expressing Wuhan-strain SARS-CoV-2 spike constituted the vaccine. General study points: Comparable non-spike TCR breadth was observed in vaccine and placebo recipients.

The sequenced sample was peripheral blood, obtained in a trial of Ad26.COV2.S vaccine versus placebo. The sequence came from a person between 18 and 60 years old who received the Ad26.COV2.S COVID-19 vaccine or a placebo. The chain combines TRBV5-1 with TRBJ2-3; possibly TRBD1 or TRBD2 for D (5 bases each). CDR3 sequence reads: CASNRDGALGTQYF. The CDR3 DNA is TGCGCCAGCAACCGGGACGGGGCTTTGGGTACGCAGTATTTT.